This TCR beta chain was retrieved from a study of blood T cell repertoires in COVID-19 (dated by TCRdb to the early 2020s). About the investigation overall: The collaborator samples originated in the United States, Italy and Spain and spanned the acute and convalescent phases of COVID-19. The prospective study material was composed of cDNA or gDNA derived from T cells, B-cell-depleted T cells, or PBMCs. Subjects who had been exposed to COVID-19, were actively infected with it, or had recovered from it provided the deeply sampled blood TCRbeta repertoires that made up the dataset. The repertoires were made available in a free public database intended to serve as a resource for research on the immune response to SARS-CoV-2. Samples came from the ongoing ImmuneRACE study (first 160 participants) plus 1,254 subjects from 6 global collaborators. A de-identified subject ID, COVID-19 status, age in years and sex were almost always included in the sample metadata. HLA class I and class II types, where available, came from metadata supplied by the sample provider rather than from assay-based typing. Overall study outcomes, separate from this receptor: Clinical and demographic metadata were provided uncurated, with the amount varying by source and participant.

The immunoSEQ Assay, a bias-controlled multiplex PCR, was used to amplify TCRbeta CDR3 regions from genomic DNA. Regarding the original processing steps: Within the assay, amplification of reference gene primers was used to estimate how many nucleated cells each sample contained. To quantify the absolute abundance of each unique TCRbeta CDR3 rearrangement, sequence reads were collapsed and filtered. For each sample, productive Simpson clonality was calculated as the square root of Simpson's diversity index over productive rearrangements. The table was pulled from immuneACCESS by TCRdb, which kept in-frame rearrangements only. Such tables lose some clones; where checked, under half of the loss comes from unresolved V genes, and the rest has no known cause. The DNA was the basis for D and trimming; V, J and clone size are from that table. The sample table holds about 250,000 clones, of which about 91% were seen once. The ten largest clones add up to roughly 6.7% of the sample.

In Seattle, one collaborating source enrolled patients while the infection was active and tracked those patients longitudinally over the course of disease. The collaborating institutions used their own protocols to collect whole blood in K2EDTA tubes. For TCRbeta analysis, collaborator samples were shipped as frozen whole blood, as isolated PBMCs, or as DNA extracted from either sample type. The germline V end is reduced by 5 bases and the J end by 5 bases; junction bases left unmatched: 14. Measured from the cysteine to the phenylalanine, the CDR3 is 16 residues long. The entry retains the CDR3 DNA only, 48 bases that are in frame from base 1. According to the germline V gene, CDR1 reads SGHVS and CDR2 reads FNYEAQ. Concerning this clone: Its antigen is unknown. There are no base qualities to consult, and no much larger clone falls within one base.

Recombination linked TRBV7-6 to TRBJ2-7; TRBD2 matches 8 bases in the middle. The clonotype originates from a woman in her 30s with COVID-19, enrolled during active disease. Material: peripheral blood. This receptor has the CDR3 CASSPRRGLVGDEQYF. The bases read TGTGCCAGCAGCCCCCGTCGGGGACTAGTAGGAGACGAGCAGTACTTC.